One sample yielded the 32 T cell receptor beta chains listed below, sequenced in a study of T cell responses to AZD1222 COVID-19 vaccine. Profiling relied on immunoSEQ multiplex PCR, and the TCRdb table lists in-frame clones only, not all of them. The sample yields over 95,000 clones, around 87% seen once. Here the sequenced sample was peripheral blood, taken on day 0 of AZD1222 vaccination. Receptor source: an adult in good health.

The V call is TRBV10-3, the J call TRBJ1-5, with 9 bases that match TRBD1. This CDR3 has 17 amino acids. V shed 2 bases, J shed 2 bases, and the junction held 7 bases outside the gene matches. CDR1 and CDR2 from the germline V gene are ENHRY and SYGVKD. CDR3 loop: CAISERGGQGGNQPQHF. The DNA for the CDR3 is TGTGCCATCAGTGAGAGGGGGGGACAGGGCGGCAATCAGCCCCAGCATTTT.

This chain connects TRBV2 to TRBJ1-2; no clear D gene. This CDR3 contains 13 residues. Germline V gene lookup returns CDR1 SNHLY and CDR2 FYNNEI. Trimming left V 6 bases short and J 0 bases short, with 8 bases between. Written as DNA, the CDR3 is TGTGCCAGCAGCTTGGGCCCTAACTATGGCTACACCTTC. This translates into CASSLGPNYGYTF.

Comment on this clone: This specimen includes other DNA sequences encoding the same CDR3. V gene TRBV6-5 combines with J gene TRBJ2-7; 8 positions agree with TRBD1. Looked up from germline, CDR1 is MNHEY and CDR2 is SVGAGI. CDR3 length equals 13 residues. V was pared by 5 bases and J by 6 bases, with 6 bases of the junction left unmatched. Here the CDR3 reads CASSQPGGREQYF. DNA of the CDR3: TGTGCCAGCAGTCAACCAGGGGGCCGCGAGCAGTACTTC.

This sequence joins TRBV25-1 and TRBJ1-1; no firm D call. This CDR3 spans 12 amino acids. Trimming cost V 4 bases and J 14 bases, with 17 bases left between them. CDR1 is MGHDK, CDR2 SYGVNS, per germline. This CDR3 reads CASSGLPGSRFF. CDR3 sequence (DNA): TGTGCCAGCAGTGGACTCCCAGGCAGCCGCTTCTTT.

The chain carries TRBV18 and TRBJ2-3; 9 positions agree with TRBD1. V dropped 4 bases and J dropped 0; count of bases not matched to a gene: 8. The CDR3 has 17 residues. Germline V gene sequence: CDR1 KGHSH, CDR2 LQKENI. CDR3 protein: CASSRLTGGSSTDTQYF. The CDR3 DNA sequence: TGTGCCAGCTCACGTCTAACAGGGGGCAGTAGCACAGATACGCAGTATTTT.

This chain links TRBV13 with TRBJ1-1, with unresolved D. V was cut by 1 base and J by 1 base, with 10 bases left in between. The length of the CDR3 is 15 residues. Germline values: CDR1 PRHDT, CDR2 FYEKMQ (reference sequence). The CDR3 DNA sequence: TGTGCCAGCAGCTTAGTGGAGGGCGGGAACACTGAAGCTTTCTTT. Its protein product is CASSLVEGGNTEAFF.

The rearrangement joins TRBV19 to TRBJ1-1; unclear D gene. Trimming removed 3 bases from V and 2 bases from J, with 10 bases in between. Germline CDR1 is LNHDA and CDR2 is SQIVND (reference sequence). The CDR3 is made up of 14 amino acids. In DNA, the CDR3 is TGTGCCAGTAGTATGAACCGGGATAACACTGAAGCTTTCTTT. Translated: CASSMNRDNTEAFF.

This chain connects TRBV7-6 to TRBJ1-3; D perhaps matches TRBD1 (6 bases). V dropped 1 base and J dropped 4 bases, with 17 bases sitting between them. Per germline, CDR1 SGHVS and CDR2 FNYEAQ. The CDR3 totals 17 residues. As DNA, the CDR3 is TGTGCCAGCAGCTTAGTCAAGGGACATTCCAGCGGAAACACCATATATTTT. Its translation: CASSLVKGHSSGNTIYF. Drawing the rest from reference TRBV7-6 and TRBJ1-3, the complete variable domain is GAGVSQSPRYKVTKRGQDVALRCDPISGHVSLYWYRQALGQGPEFLTYFNYEAQQDKSGLPNDRFSAERPEGSISTLTIQRTEQRDSAMYRCASSLVKGHSSGNTIYFGEGSWLTVV.

V gene TRBV14 combines with J gene TRBJ1-6, with a tentative D call TRBD1 (6 bases). CDR3 length: 15 residues. V was shortened by 6 bases and J by 0 bases, with 9 bases between the two germline ends. Germline CDR1 is SGHDN and CDR2 is FVKESK. This chain's CDR3 is CASSETGSYNSPLHF. The CDR3 nucleotides are TGTGCCAGCAGTGAGACAGGCTCCTATAATTCACCCCTCCACTTT.

The rearrangement joins TRBV7-2 to TRBJ2-2; 7 bases line up with TRBD1. The V and J ends lost 4 bases and 0 bases, in that order; junction bases with no gene match: 2. The CDR3 is made up of 15 amino acids. Per the germline V gene, CDR1 is SGHTA and CDR2 is FQGNSA. Here the CDR3 reads CASSSTGANTGELFF. The CDR3 bases are TGTGCCAGCAGCTCCACAGGGGCGAACACCGGGGAGCTGTTTTTT.

The chain combines TRBV5-4 with TRBJ1-4; no firm D call. CDR3 length equals 15 residues. Trimming pared 4 bases from V and 0 bases from J, leaving 10 bases between. Germline values: CDR1 SGHNT, CDR2 YYREEE (reference sequence). CDR3 residues: CASSPGRATNEKLFF. The CDR3 region has the DNA TGTGCCAGCAGCCCAGGACGAGCAACTAATGAAAAACTGTTTTTT.

This CDR3 is CASRKQNGAGEQYF. CDR3 DNA sequence: TGTGCCAGTAGGAAGCAGAACGGGGCGGGGGAGCAGTACTTC. The rearrangement links TRBV19 to TRBJ2-7, with TRBD2 as a possible D gene (6 bases). The CDR3 runs to 14 residues. Germline values: CDR1 LNHDA, CDR2 SQIVND (reference sequence). The V end was cut by 6 bases, the J end by 7 bases, with 19 bases between.

The genes are TRBV11-2 and TRBJ2-2; 12 bases line up with TRBD2. Germline CDR1 reads SGHAT; CDR2 reads FQNNGV. This CDR3 is built from 17 residues. V gave up 4 bases and J gave up 0 bases; unmatched junction bases: 3. Here the CDR3 DNA reads TGTGCCAGCAGCTCAGGACTAGCGGGGACGAACACCGGGGAGCTGTTTTTT. It yields the protein CASSSGLAGTNTGELFF.

Concerning this clone itself: In the same sample, other DNA sequences code for this CDR3. The rearrangement joins TRBV6-4 to TRBJ1-5; D is unclear. The germline V and J ends were trimmed by 5 bases and 1 base, with 6 bases remaining between them. The CDR3 covers 13 residues. Germline CDR1 is MRHNA and CDR2 is SNTAGT. The CDR3 sequence: CASSQGSNQPQHF. In nucleotides, the CDR3 is TGTGCCAGCAGTCAAGGCAGCAATCAGCCCCAGCATTTT.

The rearrangement uses TRBV28 and TRBJ1-5, with D uncertain. V was shortened by 5 bases and J by 4 bases, with 3 bases between the two germline ends. The length of the CDR3 is 11 residues. Germline V CDR1 and CDR2: MDHEN, SYDVKM. The CDR3, as DNA: TGTGCCAGCAGTCTGAATCAGCCCCAGCATTTT. Translation: CASSLNQPQHF.

The chain has TRBV9 and TRBJ2-6; 8 nucleotides align to TRBD1. Germline values: CDR1 SGDLS, CDR2 YYNGEE. The CDR3 sequence is 18 residues long. With 3 bases clipped from V and 4 bases from J, the junction kept 12 bases outside the gene matches. Here the CDR3 reads CASSGGTGWRLGANVLTF. The DNA for the CDR3 is TGTGCCAGCAGCGGCGGGACAGGATGGCGGCTGGGGGCCAACGTCCTGACTTTC.

This chain uses TRBV29-1 with TRBJ2-3; 15 bases align to TRBD2. This CDR3 region has 16 residues. J was trimmed by 6 bases and V by 7 bases; bases with no gene match: 11. The germline gives CDR1 SQVTM, CDR2 ANQGSEA. CDR3 loop: CSGGLGLAGGWDTQYF. For the CDR3, the DNA is TGCAGCGGCGGGCTGGGACTAGCGGGAGGTTGGGATACGCAGTATTTT.

This clone appeared once. The J gene is TRBJ1-2, the V gene TRBV29-1; a weak D match, TRBD1 (5 bases). CDR1 and CDR2 from the germline V gene are SQVTM and ANQGSEA. This CDR3 has 15 amino acids. The V and J ends lost 5 bases and 5 bases respectively, with 21 bases between them. CDR3 in DNA: TGCAGCGTTTCCGGGGCTGAAGGGCGGGGGTATGGCTACACCTTC. This translates into CSVSGAEGRGYGYTF.

The chain recombines TRBV18 with TRBJ2-7; D is perhaps TRBD1 (7 bases). CDR1 and CDR2 from the germline V gene are KGHSH and LQKENI. The CDR3 runs to 15 residues. Trimming shortened V by 2 bases and J by 1 base, and 12 bases separated the two germline ends. The CDR3 sequence is CASSPLAGGSYEQYF. CDR3 coding DNA: TGTGCCAGCTCACCATTGGCAGGGGGGTCCTACGAGCAGTACTTC.

V is TRBV19 and J is TRBJ2-1; D unresolved. The CDR3 runs 13 residues. V was clipped by 0 bases and J by 3 bases, with 3 bases between them. From germline, CDR1 is LNHDA and CDR2 SQIVND (reference sequence). This chain's CDR3 is CASSIDVYNEQFF. CDR3 sequence (DNA): TGTGCCAGTAGTATAGATGTCTACAATGAGCAGTTCTTC.

This rearrangement joins TRBV19 to TRBJ1-4; D is unclear. The V end was cut by 6 bases, the J end by 8 bases, with 13 bases between. Per the germline V gene, CDR1 is LNHDA and CDR2 is SQIVND (reference sequence). This CDR3 has 13 amino acids. CDR3 residues: CASSSGGREKLFF. The CDR3 DNA reads TGTGCCAGTAGCAGTGGAGGGCGCGAAAAACTGTTTTTT.

V gene TRBV3-1 (or the pseudogene TRBV3-2) combines with J gene TRBJ1-2, with D maybe TRBD1 (6 bases). This CDR3 contains 12 residues. V gave up 3 bases and J gave up 10 bases, with 12 bases separating them. Per germline, CDR1 LGHDT and CDR2 YNNKEL (reference sequence). The CDR3 DNA follows: TGTGCCAGCAGCCACCCCGCGGGGGCCTACACCTTC. Protein sequence: CASSHPAGAYTF.

The chain carries TRBV5-4 and TRBJ2-2, with 8 nucleotides matching TRBD2. The CDR3 runs to 16 residues. Germline trimming cut 4 bases from V and 5 bases from J; bases unmatched to any gene: 10. Germline CDR1 SGHNT, CDR2 YYREEE (reference sequence). CDR3 DNA: TGTGCCAGCAGCCCAACAGCGGGAGCATCTACCGGGGAGCTGTTTTTT. Its protein product is CASSPTAGASTGELFF.

This chain uses TRBV7-9 with TRBJ2-1; tentatively, D is TRBD1 or TRBD2 (5 bases each). This CDR3 region has 15 residues. V shed 6 bases and J shed 10 bases, with 22 bases lying between them. The germline V gene encodes CDR1 SEHNR and CDR2 FQNEAQ (reference sequence). CDR3: CASRPRGTREGEQFF. In nucleotides, the CDR3 is TGTGCCAGCAGGCCCAGAGGGACCCGGGAAGGGGAGCAGTTCTTC.

The V gene is TRBV4-2, the J gene TRBJ2-7; D is uncertain. V lost 4 bases to trimming and J lost 7 bases, with 20 bases between them. This CDR3 is 15 amino acids long. The germline CDR1 and CDR2 sequences are LGHNA and YNFKEQ. The CDR3 DNA sequence: TGTGCCAGCAGCCGGAACACGGGCAAAGTGGGGGAGCAGTACTTC. Translated, it gives CASSRNTGKVGEQYF.

The genes are TRBV7-8 and TRBJ1-5; maybe TRBD1 (5 bases). Per germline, CDR1 SGHVS and CDR2 FQNEAQ. The CDR3 covers 15 residues. Trimming removed 0 bases from V and 1 base from J, with 7 bases in between. The CDR3: CASSLAGGSNQPQHF. As DNA, the CDR3 is TGTGCCAGCAGCTTAGCGGGGGGAAGCAATCAGCCCCAGCATTTT.

The chain employs TRBV4-3 and TRBJ2-3; D remains ambiguous. Germline V gene lookup returns CDR1 LGHNA and CDR2 YSLEER. The CDR3 is 13 residues long. Trimming shortened V by 3 bases and J by 5 bases, and 9 bases separated the two germline ends. The CDR3 region is CASSHAPLDTQYF. The CDR3 DNA is TGCGCCAGCAGCCATGCTCCGTTAGATACGCAGTATTTT.

V and J are TRBV6-6 and TRBJ2-5; D call uncertain. This CDR3 has 13 residues. The ends were cut back, 6 bases at V and 2 bases at J, with 10 bases in the middle. Germline V lookup: CDR1 MNHNY, CDR2 SVGAGI (reference sequence). CDR3 amino acids: CASSRIPQETQYF. CDR3 coding DNA: TGTGCCAGCAGCCGTATCCCACAAGAGACCCAGTACTTC.

This chain connects TRBV27 to TRBJ2-7, with 9 bases aligning to TRBD2. V lost 6 bases to trimming and J lost 2 bases; unmatched junction nucleotides: 8. The CDR3 extends over 15 amino acids. Germline-derived CDR1 and CDR2 are MNHEY and SMNVEV (reference sequence). As DNA, the CDR3 is TGTGCCAGCAGACCTGGGGGCGGGAGGGCCTACGAGCAGTACTTC. Translating gives CASRPGGGRAYEQYF.

The rearrangement joins TRBV28 to TRBJ2-7, with D perhaps given as TRBD1 or TRBD2 (6 bases each). V was clipped by 6 bases and J by 5 bases, with 17 bases between them. The CDR3 extends over 14 amino acids. Looked up from germline, CDR1 is MDHEN and CDR2 is SYDVKM. CDR3 bases: TGTGCCAGCAGGGGAGGTACAGGGTTTGACGAGCAGTACTTC. Its protein product is CASRGGTGFDEQYF.

The chain joins TRBV7-9 to TRBJ2-5; no firm D call. This CDR3 is built from 13 residues. The V gene lost 2 bases and the J gene lost 2 bases, with 6 bases spanning the gap. Germline V gene lookup returns CDR1 SEHNR and CDR2 FQNEAQ (reference sequence). CDR3 bases: TGTGCCAGCAGCTTATTCGGGCAAGAGACCCAGTACTTC. It translates to CASSLFGQETQYF.

The chain combines TRBV19 with TRBJ1-3, with a tentative D call TRBD1 (5 bases). Germline-derived CDR1 and CDR2 are LNHDA and SQIVND (reference sequence). V was clipped by 10 bases and J by 0 bases, with 13 bases between them. This CDR3 spans 14 amino acids. The DNA of the CDR3 is TGTGCCACCGAGAGCCAGGGCTCTGGAAACACCATATATTTT. Its translation: CATESQGSGNTIYF.